Sequencing of this T cell receptor (beta chain) was carried out in a study of T cells in women clearing cervical HPV infection (dated by TCRdb to between 2018 and 2020). A note on the overall study: The cases were some 27 women with histologically confirmed HPV16-related CIN3 or worse, and 2 of these cases were invasive cancers. The controls were 25 or so women whose single incident HPV16 infection cleared within 12 months with no development of precancer or cancer. Blood from cases was drawn at the visit where the lesion was first identified, while blood from controls was drawn once the infection was no longer detected. Among cases, blood sampling came a median of about 150 days after lesion detection, with an interquartile range of roughly 80 to 220 days. Since HLA typing was available for only a few women, HLA type could not be ruled out as a confounder. Nested within Costa Rica's Guanacaste HPV Natural History Study, an exploratory proof-of-principle case-control study compared TCR repertoires across cervical HPV16 outcomes. Cases were matched to controls by age within five years and by the year the sample was collected. Cases had a median age of around 32 years compared with 38 to 40 for controls, and baseline characteristics showed no significant differences between the groups. In the parent cohort, 9,000 to 11,000 women aged 18 or older were enrolled in Guanacaste, Costa Rica, during about 1992 to 1994 and were followed for roughly seven years. Five blinded duplicates per group were added as quality controls, so that 60 or so samples were obtained: roughly 50 participants and 10 replicates.

Based on the germline V gene (reference sequence), the CDR1 and CDR2 sequences are LNHDA and SQIVND. The CDR3, from cysteine to phenylalanine, totals 15 residues. The DNA covers only part of the CDR3, 36 bases in frame from base 1. Clipping removes 3 bases from V and 4 bases from J, with 5 as the unmatched junction base count. Every participant had a single incident cervical HPV16 infection, and women with prevalent HPV16 infections were excluded. Cervical HPV DNA was detected with MY09/MY11 PCR, and genotyping was done with dot-blot hybridization. Less than 19 mL of heparinized blood was centrifuged, after which the buffy coat was aliquoted, frozen at -30 degrees C, and then stored at -80 degrees C. QIAGEN kits were used to extract genomic DNA from the buffy coat specimens. Using the immunoSEQ assay, multiplex PCR amplified TCR beta CDR3 regions from an average of approximately 1,200 ng of genomic DNA per sample. To correct primer bias, the assay used a complete synthetic TCR repertoire to set an amplification baseline. The amplicons were sequenced on the Illumina platform. In the paper's pipeline: Error correction of the sequences involved clustering with frequency ratios plus a modified nearest-neighbor algorithm, after which the sequences were analyzed in the immunoSEQ Analyzer using IMGT gene definitions. At each rarefaction depth, TCR richness and evenness were averaged across 20 rarefaction repeats, and samples with fewer sequences than that depth were excluded. Wilcoxon rank sum tests with FDR correction were used to compare V, D and J gene relative abundances between the groups. For the blinded duplicates, the intraclass correlation was approximately 96% for TCR richness and averaged about 81% across around 61 gene segments. The immuneACCESS repertoire file appears here via TCRdb, limited to in-frame rearrangements. These files lack a portion of the clones; in checked studies, under half of the deficit traces to unresolved V genes, and the cause of the others is not known. V and J calls plus clone size are reproduced from that table; the DNA served to infer D and trimming. This sample's table carries 23,000 or so clones. The ten largest clones add up to around 25% of the sample.

Study-wide findings and limitations: Whether associations preceded infection or resulted from infection could not be shown with the cross-sectional design, and effector/memory subsets and HPV-specific T cells were not isolated. T-cell numbers per sample were unknown, so richness differences could reflect varying T-cell content rather than repertoire biology. CIN3+ cases had significantly higher TCR repertoire richness than controls across sequencing depths, but evenness did not differ between the groups. Random forest classifiers combining richness and V gene abundances distinguished cases from controls with an estimated AUC of just under 0.85. TRBV6-7 relative abundance was lower in cases than in controls (roughly 0.12% versus 0.15%; Bonferroni P = 0.0008).

On this clone: Its recognized antigen is unknown. Read coverage stops 3 residues before the CDR3 terminus; the germline J gene supplies the remainder.

The sequenced sample consisted of blood buffy coat. This sequence originates from a woman aged 18-70 years with a cervical HPV16 infection that either progressed to CIN3+ or cleared (not recorded which). The chain uses TRBV19 and TRBJ2-1, with 8 middle bases fitting TRBD2. The CDR3 corresponds to CASSIGSGSYNEQFF. Partial CDR3 DNA: TGTGCCAGTAGTATTGGCAGCGGGAGTTACAATGAG.